These 6 T cell receptor beta chains were all obtained from the same sample, sequenced in a study of OX40 agonist ivuxolimab in advanced cancers. Libraries were prepared through the immunoSEQ multiplex PCR assay. Imported from immuneACCESS, the table was reduced by TCRdb to in-frame sequences with V and J called. These copies leave out some clones; in studies compared against another copy, an unresolved V gene accounts for under half, and the cause of the remainder is not known. This sample has about 67,000 clones in its table, and 65% to 85% of those were observed once. The ten largest clones capture 8.2% of the sample. Here the sequenced sample was CD4+ or CD8+ T cells sorted from blood, taken in a trial of the OX40 agonist ivuxolimab. The receptors were sampled from an adult with an advanced solid tumor such as melanoma, head and neck, liver or kidney cancer.

The chain uses TRBV19 and TRBJ2-3; D call uncertain. Germline-derived CDR1 and CDR2 are LNHDA and SQIVND (reference sequence). The CDR3 covers 16 residues. The V gene lost 2 bases and the J gene lost 4 bases, with 16 bases spanning the gap. The CDR3 here is CASSILGAQSPDTQYF. CDR3 sequence (DNA): TGTGCCAGTAGTATACTTGGAGCCCAGAGCCCAGATACGCAGTATTTT.

This clone appeared many times. The chain carries TRBV29-1 and TRBJ2-5; D uncertain. Germline CDR1 SQVTM, CDR2 ANQGSEA. V shed 4 bases and J shed 1 base, with 7 bases lying between them. The CDR3 has 12 amino acids. CDR3 residues: CSVGAGQETQYF. CDR3 DNA: TGCAGCGTTGGGGCAGGCCAAGAGACCCAGTACTTC. Full variable domain (remainder filled in from reference TRBV29-1 and TRBJ2-5): SAVISQKPSRDICQRGTSLTIQCQVDSQVTMMFWYRQQPGQSLTLIATANQGSEATYESGFVIDKFPISRPNLTFSTLTVSNMSPEDSSIYLCSVGAGQETQYFGPGTRLLVL.

This sequence joins TRBV5-5 and TRBJ2-3; D might be TRBD2 (6 bases). V gave up 1 base and J gave up 0 bases, with 12 bases separating them. The CDR3 covers 16 residues. Germline V gives CDR1 SGHKS, CDR2 YYEKEE (reference sequence). CDR3 sequence: CASSLRLAPSTDTQYF. DNA for the CDR3: TGTGCCAGCAGCTTGCGGCTAGCGCCTAGCACAGATACGCAGTATTTT.

The CDR3 loop reads CASSIGSLSYEQYF. The CDR3 region has the DNA TGTGCCAGTAGTATCGGTTCACTGTCCTACGAGCAGTACTTC. The rearrangement links TRBV19 to TRBJ2-7, with D uncertain. Germline CDR1 and CDR2: LNHDA and SQIVND (reference sequence). CDR3 length: 14 amino acids. Trimming cost V 3 bases and J 1 base, with 10 bases left between them.

The table lists this clone with a count of one. V is TRBV5-1 and J is TRBJ1-4, with a tentative D call TRBD1 (5 bases). Trimming removed 3 bases from V and 5 bases from J, with 14 bases in between. Germline V lookup: CDR1 SGHRS, CDR2 YFSETQ. This CDR3 region has 15 residues. CDR3 DNA sequence: TGCGCCAGCAGCTCAACAGGCGACGTAAATGAAAAACTGTTTTTT. Protein: CASSSTGDVNEKLFF.

This chain joins TRBV30 and TRBJ1-4; D gene unclear. Between the trimmed V and J ends, which lost 0 bases and 2 bases, there was a span of 13 bases. CDR3 length: 16 amino acids. CDR1 and CDR2 (germline): GTSNPN, SVGIG (reference sequence). In nucleotides, the CDR3 is TGTGCCTGGAGTGTAACGCCGGCTGGCACTAATGAAAAACTGTTTTTT. This codes for CAWSVTPAGTNEKLFF. Supplemented by reference TRBV30 and TRBJ1-4, the full variable domain reads SQTIHQWPATLVQPVGSPLSLECTVEGTSNPNLYWYRQAAGRGLQLLFYSVGIGQISSEVPQNLSASRPQDRQFILSSKKLLLSDSGFYLCAWSVTPAGTNEKLFFGSGTQLSVL.